This T cell receptor beta chain was recovered during a study of T cell repertoires in cytomegalovirus infection. Study as a whole: CMV epitopes, recently identified HLA-C-restricted and well-studied HLA-B-restricted, were used. The public TCR beta signatures pointed to both CMV infection and matching HLA type. Study-level points and caveats: The ex vivo response was dominated by HLA-C-restricted CMV-specific TCR beta clonotypes.

This clonotype has a handful of counts. What it binds is not known. TCRdb reprocessed the reads via MiXCR and lists one record per CDR3 protein. The profile shows approximately 500,000 distinct CDR3 sequences, roughly a third of them singletons. Germline CDR1 and CDR2: MDHEN and SYDVKM. The CDR3 is made up of 15 amino acids. Trimming shortened V by 2 bases and J by 3 bases, and 13 bases separated the two germline ends. This TCR was recovered from a human donor in good health (CMV status not recorded). Some clones in this sample may be carry-over from other donors' samples. The sample was cultured PBMCs, taken from culture after CMV antigen stimulation. J is TRBJ1-1 and V is TRBV28; no reliable D call. The CDR3 coding sequence is TGTGCCAGCAGTTTACCGGAAGGAACGGACACTGAAGCTTTCTTT. This gives the protein CASSLPEGTDTEAFF. The full variable domain, completed using reference TRBV28 and TRBJ1-1, is DVKVTQSSRYLVKRTGEKVFLECVQDMDHENMFWYRQDPGLGLRLIYFSYDVKMKEKGDIPEGYSVSREKKERFSLILESASTNQTSMYLCASSLPEGTDTEAFFGQGTRLTVV.